A single TCR beta chain is shown here with its context. The second PCR ran roughly 6 to 11 cycles with a sample-barcoded 5' primer and J-beta primers. TCRdb fed the 5' RACE reads into MiXCR, producing one record per CDR3 protein. The sample carries over a million distinct CDR3 sequences, 40% to 55% recorded once. This record belongs to a study of blood T cells in healthy people across ages. The TCR comes from a woman aged 60-70 years in good health. The sequenced sample was blood.

The CDR3 sequence: CASSPRVSTDTQYF. CDR3 in DNA: TGTGCCAGCTCACCACGTGTCAGCACAGATACGCAGTATTTT. The V and J genes are TRBV18 and TRBJ2-3; D ambiguous. The CDR3 spans 14 residues. Trimming cost V 1 base and J 0 bases, with 5 bases left between them. Germline CDR1 is KGHSH and CDR2 is LQKENI.